This T cell receptor beta chain was profiled in a study of cytomegalovirus exposure and HLA in healthy donors. V was shortened by 6 bases and J by 1 base, with 13 bases between the two germline ends. CDR1 and CDR2 from the germline V gene are MDHEN and SYDVKM. The CDR3 is 14 amino acids. The primer mix had 60 Vbeta and 13 Jbeta primers. Generated by immunoSEQ multiplex PCR, the TCRdb table keeps only in-frame clones and is missing some. The data contain over 100,000 clones, over 65% of them singletons. Worth noting for this clone: The antigen is not known.

Points from the study as a whole: TCR beta sequences numbering under 20,000 were associated with HLA alleles at 0.05 false discovery rate in a later analysis. In a later analysis, TCR association rates varied by HLA locus: DRB1 most, HLA-C fewest. Analyses of presence/absence relied on an assumption of roughly uniform sequencing depth across donors.

The TCR was taken from a woman aged 25 to 39 in good health and CMV-seropositive. Sequencing was done on a sample of PBMCs. V gene TRBV28 combines with J gene TRBJ2-7; tentative D call: TRBD2 (6 bases). Here the CDR3 reads CASRSASASYEQYF. In nucleotides, the CDR3 is TGTGCCAGCAGGTCTGCTAGCGCTTCCTACGAGCAGTACTTC. The full variable domain, with the rest looked up from reference TRBV28 and TRBJ2-7, is DVKVTQSSRYLVKRTGEKVFLECVQDMDHENMFWYRQDPGLGLRLIYFSYDVKMKEKGDIPEGYSVSREKKERFSLILESASTNQTSMYLCASRSASASYEQYFGPGTRLTVT.